Detailed here is one T cell receptor (beta chain). No antigen is known for it. Base qualities are not recorded, but no much larger clone differs from it by a single base. The library was built by means of the immunoSEQ multiplex PCR assay. TCRdb limited this immuneACCESS table to in-frame rearrangements with V and J called. A share of clones is missing; checked studies link under half to unresolved V genes, and the rest is unexplained. Counted in this sample were tens of thousands of clones; around 92% of them appeared once. Together, the top ten hold 0.25% to 0.3% of the sample. This record belongs to a study of technical replicates of blood from a few donors (dated by TCRdb to the late 2010s). There are 13 amino acids in the CDR3, from cysteine to phenylalanine inclusive. The kept DNA is CDR3 alone, 39 bases in frame from the first base. Here V drops 4 bases and J drops 3 bases, and the junction holds 6 bases not matched to any gene. In the germline V gene (reference sequence), CDR1 corresponds to GTSNPN and CDR2 to SVGIG.

The clonotype was recovered from a human donor in good health. The rearranged chain carries TRBV30 and TRBJ2-7; TRBD1 aligns with 7 central bases. The material sequenced was T cells isolated from PBMCs. The nucleotide sequence is given as TGTGCCTGGACCCGGGACAGAAGCTACGAGCAGTACTTC. Its coded protein is CAWTRDRSYEQYF.